This entry is about one TCR beta chain. Its specificity is unknown. Data came from immunoSEQ multiplex PCR; TCRdb stores just in-frame clones and leaves some out. The data contain 20,000 to 25,000 clones, around 88% of them singletons. The data were obtained in a study of T cells in localized non-small cell lung cancer. The V end was cut by 0 bases, the J end by 2 bases, with 8 bases between. Germline CDR1 LNHNV, CDR2 YYDKDF (reference sequence). The CDR3 has 15 amino acids. The study, taken as a whole, reports: For the top 100 tumor clones, a median roughly 55 also appeared in adjacent lung.

This specimen consisted of peripheral blood mononuclear cells, obtained before any cancer treatment. The V and J genes are TRBV15 and TRBJ1-3, with D possibly TRBD1 on 5 matching bases. This receptor was taken from a woman between 40 and 69 years old with stage III lung adenocarcinoma. The CDR3 region is CATSREWTTGNTIYF. The DNA for the CDR3 is TGTGCCACCAGCAGAGAGTGGACAACTGGAAACACCATATATTTT.